Presented here are 10 T cell receptor beta chains from one specimen sequenced in a study of T cells in Graves' hyperthyroidism and ophthalmopathy. The CDR3 regions of TCR beta were amplified from RNA transcripts. Primed by the HTBI set, a first-round RT-PCR was run on the TCR CDR3. TCRdb reanalysed the multiplex PCR reads using MiXCR and keeps one entry per CDR3 protein. Here the sample spans 500,000 to 650,000 distinct CDR3 sequences, 46% being singletons. The sample comprised peripheral blood or thyroid tissue (not recorded which). These receptors all stem from an adult woman with Graves' disease, either hyperthyroidism or ophthalmopathy (not recorded which).

This clonotype was picked up many times. The chain carries TRBV20-1 and TRBJ1-5; D possibly corresponds to TRBD1 (5 bases). CDR1 DFQATT and CDR2 SNEGSKA come from the germline V gene (reference sequence). The CDR3 contains 13 residues. Trimming removed 2 bases from V and 3 bases from J, with 8 bases in between. Here the CDR3 reads CSARQTVNQPQHF. The CDR3 DNA is TGCAGTGCTAGACAGACAGTCAATCAGCCCCAGCATTTT.

This clonotype came up many times. The chain is built from TRBV5-1 and TRBJ1-1; D is unresolved. V was trimmed by 3 bases and J by 0 bases, leaving 9 bases between them. The CDR3 covers 14 residues. CDR1 is SGHRS and CDR2 is YFSETQ in the germline V gene. This CDR3 reads CASSSQILNTEAFF. The CDR3 DNA follows: TGCGCCAGCAGCTCACAGATATTGAACACTGAAGCTTTCTTT.

This clonotype was picked up many times. The J gene is TRBJ1-6, the V gene TRBV7-3; D uncertain. Germline values: CDR1 SGHTA, CDR2 FQGTGA. The CDR3 runs 15 residues. V shed 2 bases and J shed 0 bases, with 5 bases lying between them. CDR3 sequence reads: CASSLGSSYNSPLHF. CDR3 DNA: TGTGCCAGCAGCTTAGGGAGCTCCTATAATTCACCCCTCCACTTT.

This clonotype has at least ten counts. The chain combines TRBV7-8 with TRBJ2-5; 8 bases map to TRBD2. The CDR3 runs to 16 residues. The V gene end was trimmed by 1 base and the J gene end by 1 base; junction bases not matched to a gene: 5. CDR1 is SGHVS, CDR2 FQNEAQ, per germline. This CDR3 is CASSLGLAGGQETQYF. DNA for the CDR3: TGTGCCAGCAGCTTAGGGCTGGCGGGAGGCCAAGAGACCCAGTACTTC.

This clonotype was found a few times. V and J are TRBV5-1 and TRBJ2-7, with 10 bases that match TRBD1. Losses at the gene ends were 4 bases for V and 6 bases for J; bases not matched to a gene: 10. The CDR3 consists of 15 residues. Germline CDR1 SGHRS, CDR2 YFSETQ. CDR3 DNA sequence: TGCGCCAGCAGCGATCGAGGGACAGGGGCAAGCGAGCAGTACTTC. It encodes CASSDRGTGASEQYF.

This clonotype was seen at least ten times. The chain couples TRBV6-5 to TRBJ2-7, with D unclear. The CDR3 spans 14 residues. Germline V gene sequence: CDR1 MNHEY, CDR2 SVGAGI. Trimming took off 3 bases at V and 2 bases at J, with 11 bases between the two ends. The CDR3 DNA follows: TGTGCCAGCAGTTATATGGGGATTACCTACGAGCAGTACTTC. This gives the protein CASSYMGITYEQYF.

This clonotype was seen repeatedly, ten times or more. The chain combines TRBV19 with TRBJ2-2, with no clear D. Germline loops: CDR1 LNHDA, CDR2 SQIVND (reference sequence). V was cut by 9 bases and J by 3 bases, with 26 bases left in between. This CDR3 is 18 amino acids long. The CDR3: CARFFLGKPYHYTGELFF. CDR3 DNA: TGTGCCAGGTTCTTTTTGGGAAAACCGTACCATTACACCGGGGAGCTGTTTTTT.

The chain links TRBV29-1 to TRBJ2-5; 8 positions match TRBD1. Germline V lookup: CDR1 SQVTM, CDR2 ANQGSEA. The J segment lost 7 bases and the V segment lost 6 bases, leaving 10 bases of the junction unmatched. The CDR3 has 13 residues. CDR3 in amino acids: CSVAGGQDGTQYF. CDR3 DNA sequence: TGCAGCGTCGCAGGGGGCCAAGATGGGACCCAGTACTTC.

The sample holds a few counts of this clonotype. The DNA for the CDR3 is TGTGCCATCAGTGATGTGGGGACAGCCACTGAAGCTTTCTTT. Translating it yields CAISDVGTATEAFF. The chain links TRBV10-3 to TRBJ1-1; TRBD1 matches at 7 bases. CDR3 length: 14 amino acids. CDR1 ENHRY and CDR2 SYGVKD come from the germline V gene. V shed 3 bases, J shed 4 bases, and the junction held 5 bases outside the gene matches.

This clonotype was seen a single time. V gene TRBV29-1 combines with J gene TRBJ2-7; a possible D gene is TRBD2 (6 bases). The germline V gene has CDR1 SQVTM and CDR2 ANQGSEA. The ends were cut back, 8 bases at V and 7 bases at J, with 15 bases in the middle. The CDR3 length is 11 residues. The CDR3 sequence: CSSYVGGEQYF. The CDR3, as DNA: TGCAGCAGTTACGTCGGGGGAGAGCAGTACTTC.